This entry lists 2 T cell receptor beta chains sequenced from one sample in a study of early T cells in non-severe SARS-CoV-2 infection. TCRdb called the 5' RACE reads again in MiXCR, with one record for every CDR3 protein. The table has thousands of distinct CDR3 sequences, 4.5% to 5.5% seen once. The sequencing sample was made of whole blood. The receptors stem from an adult who was a healthcare worker with PCR-confirmed SARS-CoV-2 infection or an uninfected control (not recorded which).

This clonotype is medium-sized by share. J is TRBJ2-2 and V is TRBV6-4; D tentatively fits TRBD1 or TRBD2 (5 bases each). Germline V lookup: CDR1 MRHNA, CDR2 SNTAGT. The CDR3 is 14 amino acids. V gave up 4 bases and J gave up 3 bases, with 9 bases separating them. Here the CDR3 reads CASSGGSHTGELFF. CDR3 bases: TGTGCCAGCAGTGGGGGGAGTCACACCGGGGAGCTGTTTTTT.

The chain employs TRBV11-2 and TRBJ2-1; 8 nucleotides match TRBD2. V gave up 3 bases and J gave up 6 bases; unmatched junction bases: 7. This CDR3 has 15 residues. Germline V gene sequence: CDR1 SGHAT, CDR2 FQNNGV. CDR3 bases: TGTGCCAGCAGCTTCTTTGACGGGAGGGGCAATGAGCAGTTCTTC. It is translated as CASSFFDGRGNEQFF.